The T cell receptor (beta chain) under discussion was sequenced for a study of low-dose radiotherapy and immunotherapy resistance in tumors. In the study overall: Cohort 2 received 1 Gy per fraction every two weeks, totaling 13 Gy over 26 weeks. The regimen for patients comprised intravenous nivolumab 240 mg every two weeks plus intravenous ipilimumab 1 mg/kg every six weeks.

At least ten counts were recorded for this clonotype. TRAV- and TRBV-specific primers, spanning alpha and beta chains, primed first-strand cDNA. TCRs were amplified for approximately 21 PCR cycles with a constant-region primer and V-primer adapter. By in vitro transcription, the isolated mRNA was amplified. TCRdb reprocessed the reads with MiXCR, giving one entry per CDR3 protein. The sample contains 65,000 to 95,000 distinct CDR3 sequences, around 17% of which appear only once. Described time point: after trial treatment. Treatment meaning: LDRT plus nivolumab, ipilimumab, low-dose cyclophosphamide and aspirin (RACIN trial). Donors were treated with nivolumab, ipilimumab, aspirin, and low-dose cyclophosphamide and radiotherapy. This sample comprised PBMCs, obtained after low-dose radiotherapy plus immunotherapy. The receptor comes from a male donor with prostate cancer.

Here the CDR3 DNA reads TGCAGCGTCAGAAACACCGGGGAGCTGTTTTTT. Translating it yields CSVRNTGELFF. The chain uses TRBV29-1 and TRBJ2-2; the D is unclear. V was clipped by 6 bases and J by 2 bases, with 4 bases between them. CDR1 and CDR2 (germline): SQVTM, ANQGSEA. The CDR3 contains 11 residues.